This TCR beta chain was observed in a study of T cell changes during pregnancy in multiple sclerosis. Sequenced by immunoSEQ multiplex PCR; TCRdb stores in-frame clones only, minus some. Of about 85,000 clones in the sample, roughly 92% are singletons; the top ten hold around 2.3%. Germline V lookup: CDR1 LNHNV, CDR2 YYDKDF (reference sequence). The CDR3 totals 12 residues. The germline V and J ends were trimmed by 0 bases and 7 bases, with 4 bases remaining between them. The source is a female donor with multiple sclerosis, enrolled in a pregnancy study. Sequencing was performed on peripheral blood, taken in the first trimester of pregnancy. The genes are TRBV15 and TRBJ1-5; no definite D call. CDR3 region: CATSRDQQPQHF. The CDR3 DNA follows: TGTGCCACCAGCAGAGATCAGCAGCCCCAGCATTTT.